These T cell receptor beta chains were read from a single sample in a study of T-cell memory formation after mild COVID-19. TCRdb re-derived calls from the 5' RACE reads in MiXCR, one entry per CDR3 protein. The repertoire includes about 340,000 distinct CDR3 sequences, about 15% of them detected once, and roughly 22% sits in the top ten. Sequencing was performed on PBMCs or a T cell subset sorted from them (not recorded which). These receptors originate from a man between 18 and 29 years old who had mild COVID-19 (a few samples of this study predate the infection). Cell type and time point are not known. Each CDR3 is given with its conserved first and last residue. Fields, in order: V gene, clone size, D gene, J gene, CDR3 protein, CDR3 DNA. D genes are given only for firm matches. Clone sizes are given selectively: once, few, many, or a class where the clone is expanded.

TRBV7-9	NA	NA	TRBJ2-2	CASSSPQGGGTGELFF	TGTGCCAGCAGCTCCCCCCAGGGAGGAGGTACCGGGGAGCTGTTTTTT
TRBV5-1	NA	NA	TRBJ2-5	CASSLEGRSRVRYQETQYF	TGCGCCAGCAGCTTGGAGGGGAGGTCACGGGTTCGGTACCAAGAGACCCAGTACTTC
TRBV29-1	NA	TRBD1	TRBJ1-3	CSAGDRAGNTLYF	TGCAGCGCCGGCGACAGGGCGGGAAACACCTTATATTTT
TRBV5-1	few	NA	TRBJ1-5	CASSWDGTSNQPQHF	TGCGCCAGCAGCTGGGACGGGACCAGCAATCAGCCCCAGCATTTT
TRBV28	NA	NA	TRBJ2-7	CASSLRGPTYEQYF	TGTGCCAGCAGTTTGCGGGGCCCAACCTACGAGCAGTACTTC
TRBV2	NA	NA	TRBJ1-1	CASPGADTEAFF	TGTGCCAGCCCAGGGGCTGACACTGAAGCTTTCTTT
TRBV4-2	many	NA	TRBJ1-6	CASSQEWGPPLHF	TGTGCCAGCAGCCAAGAATGGGGTCCACCCCTCCACTTT
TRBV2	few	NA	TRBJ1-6	CASSDEQGGSPLHF	TGTGCCAGCAGTGACGAACAGGGAGGTTCACCCCTCCACTTT
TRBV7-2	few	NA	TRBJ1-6	CASSFSQSNSPLHF	TGTGCCAGCAGTTTCTCACAGAGTAATTCACCCCTCCACTTT
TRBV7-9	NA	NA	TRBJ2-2	CASSLHLSTGELFF	TGTGCCAGCAGCCTACATCTTAGCACCGGGGAGCTGTTTTTT
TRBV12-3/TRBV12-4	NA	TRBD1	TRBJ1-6	CASIPNGQESPLHF	TGTGCCAGCATCCCTAACGGACAGGAATCACCCCTCCACTTT
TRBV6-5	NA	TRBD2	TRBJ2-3	CASRPGLAAGTDTQYF	TGTGCCAGCAGACCGGGACTAGCGGCGGGCACAGATACGCAGTATTTT
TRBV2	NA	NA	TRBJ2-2	CASRSTGSGELFF	TGTGCCAGCCGTAGTACAGGGAGCGGGGAGCTGTTTTTT
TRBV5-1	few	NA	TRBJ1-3	CASSTVPGNTIYF	TGCGCCAGCAGTACAGTTCCTGGAAACACCATATATTTT
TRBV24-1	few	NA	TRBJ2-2	CATSEYGELFF	TGTGCCACCAGTGAATACGGGGAGCTGTTTTTT
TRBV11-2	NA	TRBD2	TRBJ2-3	CASSLLAGPPTDTQYF	TGTGCCAGCAGCTTACTAGCGGGACCTCCCACAGATACGCAGTATTTT
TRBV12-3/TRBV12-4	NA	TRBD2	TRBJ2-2	CASSRTGGAGELFF	TGTGCCAGCAGTAGAACGGGGGGGGCCGGGGAGCTGTTTTTT
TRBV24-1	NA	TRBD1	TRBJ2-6	CATGISSGQVTSPGANVLTF	TGTGCCACCGGCATCAGTTCGGGACAGGTCACATCACCTGGGGCCAACGTCCTGACTTTC
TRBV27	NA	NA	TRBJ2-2	CASTQANTGELFF	TGTGCCAGCACACAGGCGAACACCGGGGAGCTGTTTTTT
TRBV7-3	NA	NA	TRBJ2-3	CASSLLGGGITDTQYF	TGTGCCAGCAGCTTACTGGGGGGGGGCATCACAGATACGCAGTATTTT
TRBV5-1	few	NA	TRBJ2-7	CASSFGTAPYEQYF	TGCGCCAGCAGCTTTGGGACGGCGCCCTACGAGCAGTACTTC
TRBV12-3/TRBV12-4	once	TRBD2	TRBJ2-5	CASSLARDRAGEQETQYF	TGTGCCAGCAGTTTAGCGAGGGATAGGGCGGGGGAACAAGAGACCCAGTACTTC
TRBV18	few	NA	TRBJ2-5	CASSPTAQETQYF	TGTGCCAGCTCACCGACCGCGCAAGAGACCCAGTACTTC
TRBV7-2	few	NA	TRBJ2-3	CASSLVRGGADTQYF	TGTGCCAGCAGCTTAGTGAGGGGGGGCGCAGATACGCAGTATTTT
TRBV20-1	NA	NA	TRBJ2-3	CSARDMGRAGATDTQYF	TGCAGTGCTAGAGATATGGGCAGGGCAGGGGCCACAGATACGCAGTATTTT
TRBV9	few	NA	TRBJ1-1	CASSATGSQAFF	TGTGCCAGCAGCGCCACCGGGAGTCAAGCTTTCTTT
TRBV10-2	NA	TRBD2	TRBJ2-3	CASVGLAAALASQYF	TGCGCCAGCGTCGGGCTAGCGGCGGCCCTTGCGTCGCAGTATTTT
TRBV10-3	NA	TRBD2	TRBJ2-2	CASHPALAGGTGELFF	TGTGCCAGCCACCCTGCTCTAGCGGGGGGCACCGGGGAGCTGTTTTTT
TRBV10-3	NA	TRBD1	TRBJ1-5	CAISDDRDPDQPQHF	TGTGCCATCAGTGATGACAGGGATCCGGATCAGCCCCAGCATTTT
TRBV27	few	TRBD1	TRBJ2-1	CASSFLRGQSRYNEQFF	TGTGCCAGCAGTTTCCTCAGGGGGCAATCCCGGTACAATGAGCAGTTCTTC
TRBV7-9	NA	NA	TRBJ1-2	CASGPGRTLKMGGYTF	TGTGCCAGCGGCCCGGGACGGACCTTGAAAATGGGGGGCTACACCTTC
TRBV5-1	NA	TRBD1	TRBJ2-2	CASTIRGSGTGELFF	TGCGCCAGCACCATCAGGGGGTCGGGCACCGGGGAGCTGTTTTTT
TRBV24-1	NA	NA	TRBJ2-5	CATSDWVGETQYF	TGTGCCACCAGTGATTGGGTTGGAGAGACCCAGTACTTC
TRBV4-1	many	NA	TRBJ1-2	CASSQTTESNYGYTF	TGCGCCAGCAGCCAGACGACAGAATCAAACTATGGCTACACCTTC
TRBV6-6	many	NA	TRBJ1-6	CASSYNDPGSSPLHF	TGTGCCAGCAGTTACAATGATCCAGGCTCTTCACCCCTCCACTTT
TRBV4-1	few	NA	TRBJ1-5	CASSQDIGGRVARSNQPQHF	TGCGCCAGCAGCCAAGATATAGGCGGCAGGGTCGCCAGAAGCAATCAGCCCCAGCATTTT
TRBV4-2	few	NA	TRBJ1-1	CASSHGSQGNTEAFF	TGTGCCAGCAGCCACGGCTCTCAGGGGAACACTGAAGCTTTCTTT
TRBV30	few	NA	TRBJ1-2	CAWRLKGYNYGYTF	TGTGCCTGGCGGTTAAAGGGATATAACTATGGCTACACCTTC
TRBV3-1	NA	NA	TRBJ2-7	CASSQGRGLGPRFYEQYF	TGTGCCAGCAGCCAAGGGCGAGGTCTTGGCCCCCGCTTCTACGAGCAGTACTTC